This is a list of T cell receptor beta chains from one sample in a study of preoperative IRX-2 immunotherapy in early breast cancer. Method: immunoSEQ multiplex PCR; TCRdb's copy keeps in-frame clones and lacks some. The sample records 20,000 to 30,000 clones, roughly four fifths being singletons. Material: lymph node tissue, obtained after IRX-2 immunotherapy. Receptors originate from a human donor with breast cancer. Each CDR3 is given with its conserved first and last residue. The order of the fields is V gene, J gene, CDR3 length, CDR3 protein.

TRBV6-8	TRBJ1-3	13	CASTTGGTNTIYF
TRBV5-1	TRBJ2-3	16	CASSPRLAGSTDTQYF
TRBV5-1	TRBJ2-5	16	CASSSSVAGVGETQYF
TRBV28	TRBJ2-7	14	CASSLWDETSEQYF
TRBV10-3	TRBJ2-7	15	CAISESGYWYYEQYF
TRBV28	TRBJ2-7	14	CASTEGTFSYEQYF
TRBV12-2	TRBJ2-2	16	CANSGTSGTGTGELFF
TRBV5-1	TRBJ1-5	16	CASSTGQGGSNQPQHF
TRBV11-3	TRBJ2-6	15	CASSRGGSGANVLTF
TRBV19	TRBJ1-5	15	CASSRGQEFNQPQHF
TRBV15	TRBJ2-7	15	CATSRVPSGSYEQYF
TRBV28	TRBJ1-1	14	CASSLAGGLPEAFF
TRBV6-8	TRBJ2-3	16	CAIRETGEGGTDTQYF
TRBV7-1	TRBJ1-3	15	CASSQDTGDGNTIYF
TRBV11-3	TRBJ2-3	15	CASSLRDRSTDTQYF
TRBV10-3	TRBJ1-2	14	CAISESGTRGGYTF
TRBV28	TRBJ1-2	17	CASSPINLDRGGYGYTF
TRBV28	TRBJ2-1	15	CASNLSGGGRDEQFF
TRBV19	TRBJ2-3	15	CASSTGTASTDTQYF
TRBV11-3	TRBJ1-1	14	CASRFRDLNTEAFF
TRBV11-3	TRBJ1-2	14	CASSSLQSNYGYTF
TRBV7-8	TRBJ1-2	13	CASSRQVNYGYTF
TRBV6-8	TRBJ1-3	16	CASSSGDTASGNTIYF
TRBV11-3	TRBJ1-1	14	CASSLFDGGDEAFF
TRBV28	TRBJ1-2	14	CASSLVQNIYGYTF
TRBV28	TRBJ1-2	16	CASSWLRDGSNYGYTF
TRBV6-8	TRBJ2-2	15	CASRGLAGGGGELFF
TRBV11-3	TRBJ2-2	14	CASRSGWGTGELFF
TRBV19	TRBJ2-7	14	CASKPDGGTYEQYF
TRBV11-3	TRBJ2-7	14	CASSLAGGLYEQYF
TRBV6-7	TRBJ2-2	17	CASSYSSAGVGTGELFF
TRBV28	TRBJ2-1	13	CASSLPGALEQFF
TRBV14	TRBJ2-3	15	CASKRQGASTDTQYF
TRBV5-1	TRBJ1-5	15	CASSLEGTSLQPQHF
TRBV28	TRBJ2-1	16	CTSSSIAGLTYNEQFF
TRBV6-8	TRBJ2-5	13	CASSWGGQETQYF
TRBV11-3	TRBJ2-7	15	CASRLTGGPEDEQYF
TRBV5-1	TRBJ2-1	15	CASSFTGGDYNEQFF
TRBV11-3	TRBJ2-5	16	CASSQGTSGRGLTQYF
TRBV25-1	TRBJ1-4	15	CASSDNRGGNEKLFF
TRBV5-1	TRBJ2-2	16	CASSADLLANTGELFF
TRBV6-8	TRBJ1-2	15	CASSHRPGPNYGYTF
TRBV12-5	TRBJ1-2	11	CASGSGTGHTF
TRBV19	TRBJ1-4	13	CASSFGIEEKLFF
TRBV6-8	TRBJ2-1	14	CAINRQGAVNEQFF
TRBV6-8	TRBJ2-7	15	CATPGGPSAPGEQYF
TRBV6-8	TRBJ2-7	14	CASRPGPVMSEQYF
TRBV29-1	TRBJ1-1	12	CSVATGGTEAFF
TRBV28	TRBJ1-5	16	CASNPPDVRGPQPQHF
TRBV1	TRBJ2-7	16	CASSPTPGLEGTEQYF
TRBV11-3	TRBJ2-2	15	CASSPVGLETGELFF
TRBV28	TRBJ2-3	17	CASRKELTGGSADTQYF
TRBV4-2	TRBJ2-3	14	CASSGQGTADTQYF